This T cell receptor (beta chain) was sequenced for a study of cytomegalovirus exposure and HLA in healthy donors. This clone was detected a few times. Germline V lookup: CDR1 MGHDK, CDR2 SYGVNS. Trimming pared 1 base from V and 0 bases from J, leaving 13 bases between. The CDR3 consists of 18 residues. The PCR ran on 60 Vbeta and 13 Jbeta primers. The method was immunoSEQ multiplex PCR; TCRdb's version includes in-frame clones alone and lacks a portion of them. Of around 130,000 clones in the sample, 80% to 85% were seen once. This sequence originates from a boy aged 10-17 years in good health and CMV-seronegative. What was sequenced was PBMCs. The V gene is TRBV25-1, the J gene TRBJ2-6; no definite D call. The CDR3 bases are TGTGCCAGCAGTGAATTCGGTTTCAAGAGCTCTGGGGCCAACGTCCTGACTTTC. This translates into CASSEFGFKSSGANVLTF.